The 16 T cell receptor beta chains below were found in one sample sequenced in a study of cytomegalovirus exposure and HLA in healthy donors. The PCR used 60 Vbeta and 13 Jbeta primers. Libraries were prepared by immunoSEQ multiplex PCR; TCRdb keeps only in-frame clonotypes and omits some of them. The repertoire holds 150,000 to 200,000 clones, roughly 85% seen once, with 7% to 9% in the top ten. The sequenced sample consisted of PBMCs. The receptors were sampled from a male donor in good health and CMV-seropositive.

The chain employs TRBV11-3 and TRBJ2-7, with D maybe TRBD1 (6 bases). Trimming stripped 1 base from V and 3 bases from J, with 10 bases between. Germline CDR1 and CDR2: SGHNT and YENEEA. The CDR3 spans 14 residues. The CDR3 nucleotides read TGTGCCAGCAGCTTAGCACAGGGTTACTACGAGCAGTACTTC. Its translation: CASSLAQGYYEQYF.

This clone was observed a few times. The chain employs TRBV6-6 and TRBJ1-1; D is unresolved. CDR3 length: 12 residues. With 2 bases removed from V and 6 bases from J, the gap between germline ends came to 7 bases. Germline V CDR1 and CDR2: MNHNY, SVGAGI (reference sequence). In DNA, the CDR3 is TGTGCCAGCAGTTACGCACATGCTGAAGCTTTCTTT. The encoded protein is CASSYAHAEAFF.

The CDR3 region has the DNA TGTGCCAGCAGGCCAGGGACAGATAATTCACCCCTCCACTTT. Residues: CASRPGTDNSPLHF. The chain combines TRBV6-6 with TRBJ1-6, with 7 bases matching TRBD1. Germline CDR1 and CDR2: MNHNY and SVGAGI (reference sequence). There are 14 residues in the CDR3. The ends lost 6 bases at V and 5 bases at J; junction bases unmatched: 4.

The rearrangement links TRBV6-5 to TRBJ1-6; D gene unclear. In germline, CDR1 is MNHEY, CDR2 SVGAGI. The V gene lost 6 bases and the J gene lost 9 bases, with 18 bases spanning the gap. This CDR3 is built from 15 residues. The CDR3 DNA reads TGTGCCAGCAGCCTCAGCGGGGATATCGGTTCACCCCTCCACTTT. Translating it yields CASSLSGDIGSPLHF.

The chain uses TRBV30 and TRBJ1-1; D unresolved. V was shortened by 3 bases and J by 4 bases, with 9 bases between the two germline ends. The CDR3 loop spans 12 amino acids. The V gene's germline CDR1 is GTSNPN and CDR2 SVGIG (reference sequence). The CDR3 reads CAWSLFFTEAFF. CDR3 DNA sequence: TGTGCCTGGAGCCTATTTTTCACTGAAGCTTTCTTT.

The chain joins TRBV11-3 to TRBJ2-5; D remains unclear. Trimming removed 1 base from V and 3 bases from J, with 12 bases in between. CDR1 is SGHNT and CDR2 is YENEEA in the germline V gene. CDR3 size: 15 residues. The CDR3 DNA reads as TGTGCCAGCAGCTTAGGGATTGACGGAGAAGAGACCCAGTACTTC. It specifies CASSLGIDGEETQYF. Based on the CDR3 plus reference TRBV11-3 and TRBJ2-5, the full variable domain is EAGVVQSPRYKIIEKKQPVAFWCNPISGHNTLYWYLQNLGQGPELLIRYENEEAVDDSQLPKDRFSAERLKGVDSTLKIQPAELGDSAVYLCASSLGIDGEETQYFGPGTRLLVL.

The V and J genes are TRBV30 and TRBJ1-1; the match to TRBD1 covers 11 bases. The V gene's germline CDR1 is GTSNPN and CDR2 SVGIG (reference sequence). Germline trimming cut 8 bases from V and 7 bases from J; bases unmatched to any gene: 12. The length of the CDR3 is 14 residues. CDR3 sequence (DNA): TGTGCCCGATCCGGGACAGGGGGAATTAGTGAAGCTTTCTTT. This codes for CARSGTGGISEAFF.

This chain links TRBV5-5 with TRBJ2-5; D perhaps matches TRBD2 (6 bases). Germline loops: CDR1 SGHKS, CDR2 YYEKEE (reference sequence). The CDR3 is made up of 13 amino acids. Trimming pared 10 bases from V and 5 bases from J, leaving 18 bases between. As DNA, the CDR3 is TGTGCCGGGCATGCGCGGGGATCTGAGACCCAGTACTTC. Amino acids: CAGHARGSETQYF.

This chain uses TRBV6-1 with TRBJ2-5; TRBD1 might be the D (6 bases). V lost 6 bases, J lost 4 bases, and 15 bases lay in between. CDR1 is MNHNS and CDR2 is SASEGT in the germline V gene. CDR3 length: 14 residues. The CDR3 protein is CASSAGWGRETQYF. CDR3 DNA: TGTGCCAGCAGCGCTGGCTGGGGGCGAGAGACCCAGTACTTC.

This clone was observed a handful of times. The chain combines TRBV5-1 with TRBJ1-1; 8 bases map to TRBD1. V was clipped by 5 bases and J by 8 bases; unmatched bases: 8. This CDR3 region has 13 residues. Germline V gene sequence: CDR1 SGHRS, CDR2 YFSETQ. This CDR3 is CASRVGQGPEAFF. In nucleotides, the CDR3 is TGCGCCAGCAGGGTAGGACAGGGCCCCGAAGCTTTCTTT.

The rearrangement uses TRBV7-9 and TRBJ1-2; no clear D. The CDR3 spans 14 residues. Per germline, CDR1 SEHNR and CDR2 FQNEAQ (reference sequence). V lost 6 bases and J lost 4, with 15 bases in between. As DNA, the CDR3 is TGTGCCAGCAGTTTCTCCGGAGGCCTCTATGGCTACACCTTC. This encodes CASSFSGGLYGYTF.

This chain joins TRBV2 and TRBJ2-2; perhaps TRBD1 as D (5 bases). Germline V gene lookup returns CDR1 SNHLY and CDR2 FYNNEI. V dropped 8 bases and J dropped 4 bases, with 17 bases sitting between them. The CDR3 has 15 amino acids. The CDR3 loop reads CASSPGRAFTGELFF. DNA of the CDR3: TGTGCCAGCTCGCCGGGCAGGGCTTTCACCGGGGAGCTGTTTTTT.

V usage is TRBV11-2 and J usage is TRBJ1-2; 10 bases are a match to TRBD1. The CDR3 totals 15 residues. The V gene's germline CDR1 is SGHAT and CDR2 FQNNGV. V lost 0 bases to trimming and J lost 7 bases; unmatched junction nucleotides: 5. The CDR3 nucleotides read TGTGCCAGCAGCTTAGAAGGGACAGGGGCACTTGGCTACACCTTC. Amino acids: CASSLEGTGALGYTF.

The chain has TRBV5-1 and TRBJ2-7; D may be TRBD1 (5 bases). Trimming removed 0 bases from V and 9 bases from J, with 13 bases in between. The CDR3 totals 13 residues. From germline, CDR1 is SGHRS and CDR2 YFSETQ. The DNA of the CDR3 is TGCGCCAGCAGCTTGGCCGAAAACCAGGGGCAGTACTTC. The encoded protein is CASSLAENQGQYF.

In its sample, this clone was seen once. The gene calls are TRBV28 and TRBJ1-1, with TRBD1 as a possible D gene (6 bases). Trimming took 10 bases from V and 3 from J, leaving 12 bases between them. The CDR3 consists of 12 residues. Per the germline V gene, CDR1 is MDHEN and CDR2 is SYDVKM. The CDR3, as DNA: TGTGCCATAGTAGGGGGTGACACTGAAGCTTTCTTT. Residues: CAIVGGDTEAFF.

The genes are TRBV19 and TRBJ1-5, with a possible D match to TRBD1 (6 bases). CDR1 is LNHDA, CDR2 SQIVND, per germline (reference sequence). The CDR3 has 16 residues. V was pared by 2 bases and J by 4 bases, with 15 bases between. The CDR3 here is CASSIRIGQRNQPQHF. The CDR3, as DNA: TGTGCCAGTAGTATAAGGATCGGACAGAGGAATCAGCCCCAGCATTTT.